This T cell receptor (beta chain) comes out of a study of shared clonotypes between healthy human individuals. Remarks on this clone: Its antigen is currently unknown.

Per the original data handling: Filtering differed because ImmunoSEQ produced junction-only sequences that carried no quality scores. Using immunoSEQ multiplex PCR, the repertoire was profiled, and TCRdb retains in-frame clones only, with some absent. Clone size and V and J calls were adopted from that table, with D and trimming inferred from the DNA. The sample comprises about 590,000 clones, roughly 95% of which are singletons, and around 0.11% rests with the top ten. Germline values: CDR1 ENHRY, CDR2 SYGVKD. V was cut by 10 bases and J by 2 bases, with 11 bases left in between. This CDR3 comprises 12 residues. Study-wide results and caveats: Relative to their counterparts shared across all four donors, non-shared clonotypes exhibited diminished generation probabilities. Naive subsets tended to show greater estimated richness than memory subsets.

CD45RO negativity and positive selection for CCR7 defined naive CD8 cells, a population that excluded terminally differentiated effector memory CD45RA+ cells. Sequenced sample: naive CD8+ T cells sorted from blood. The V call is TRBV10-3, the J call TRBJ2-5; a weak D match, TRBD2 (7 bases). The sequence came from a young woman in good health. CDR3 bases: TGTGCCACTCGGGGGGCGCAAGAGACCCAGTACTTC. Translated, it gives CATRGAQETQYF.